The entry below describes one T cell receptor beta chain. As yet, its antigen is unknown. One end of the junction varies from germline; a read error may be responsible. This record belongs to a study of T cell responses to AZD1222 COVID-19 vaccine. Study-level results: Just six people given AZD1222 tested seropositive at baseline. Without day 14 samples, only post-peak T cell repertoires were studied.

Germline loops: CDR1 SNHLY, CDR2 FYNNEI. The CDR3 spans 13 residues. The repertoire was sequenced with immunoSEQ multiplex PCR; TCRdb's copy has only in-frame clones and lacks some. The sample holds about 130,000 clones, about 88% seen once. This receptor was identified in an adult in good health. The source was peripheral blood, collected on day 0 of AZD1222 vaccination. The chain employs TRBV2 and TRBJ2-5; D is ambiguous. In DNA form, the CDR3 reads TGTGCCAGCAGGGAAGGCAGGCAAGAGACCCAGTACTTC. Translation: CASREGRQETQYF.